These 9 T cell receptor beta chains came from one sample sequenced in a study of cytomegalovirus exposure and HLA in healthy donors. The PCR made use of 60 Vbeta and 13 Jbeta primers. Generated by immunoSEQ multiplex PCR, the TCRdb table keeps only in-frame clones and is missing some. The data contain 150,000 to 200,000 clones, 70% to 90% of them singletons. Input material: PBMCs. The receptors were gathered from a man aged 18 to 29 in good health and CMV-seropositive.

The CDR3 bases are TGTGCCAGCAGATCGTCGGGGGGCGTAGATACGCAGTATTTT. It specifies CASRSSGGVDTQYF. V gene TRBV6-5 combines with J gene TRBJ2-3, with D possibly matching TRBD2 (7 bases). V was clipped by 6 bases and J by 5 bases, with 15 bases between them. Germline CDR1 reads MNHEY; CDR2 reads SVGAGI. The CDR3 loop spans 14 amino acids.

The chain employs TRBV4-1 and TRBJ1-1, with D possibly being TRBD1 (6 bases). Germline values: CDR1 MGHRA, CDR2 YSYEKL. The CDR3 has 16 amino acids. Trimming took off 7 bases at V and 3 bases at J, with 21 bases between the two ends. The CDR3 protein is CASTHTQGNRYTEAFF. The CDR3 DNA is TGCGCCAGCACTCATACCCAGGGGAACAGGTACACTGAAGCTTTCTTT.

The chain links TRBV6-1 to TRBJ2-5; D remains ambiguous. Per germline, CDR1 MNHNS and CDR2 SASEGT. V lost 0 bases and J 4 bases, leaving 15 bases between the germline ends. The CDR3 is 16 residues long. The DNA for the CDR3 is TGTGCCAGCAGTGAAGCGCTTCGCGCCTCTCGAGAGACCCAGTACTTC. It specifies CASSEALRASRETQYF.

The chain combines TRBV7-9 with TRBJ1-5; 8 bases agree with TRBD1. Trimming cost V 1 base and J 3 bases; bases outside gene matches: 8. CDR3 length equals 17 residues. The germline V gene has CDR1 SEHNR and CDR2 FQNEAQ (reference sequence). This CDR3 is CASSLVGGQGNNQPQHF. Written as DNA, the CDR3 is TGTGCCAGCAGCTTAGTGGGTGGACAGGGAAACAATCAGCCCCAGCATTTT.

This clone showed up just once. The chain carries TRBV5-6 and TRBJ1-2; 9 bases fit TRBD1. Germline trimming cut 5 bases from V and 4 bases from J; bases unmatched to any gene: 9. Germline V gene sequence: CDR1 SGHDT, CDR2 YYEEEE. CDR3 length equals 15 residues. The CDR3 sequence is CASSSQGARLYGYTF. The CDR3 DNA reads as TGTGCCAGCAGTTCACAGGGGGCGCGTCTCTATGGCTACACCTTC.

The chain combines TRBV6-6 with TRBJ2-2; TRBD2 agrees at 12 bases. The V gene's germline CDR1 is MNHNY and CDR2 SVGAGI (reference sequence). The junction had 5 bases not matched to a gene; V was cut back by 8 bases and J by 4 bases. The CDR3 runs to 15 residues. The DNA of the CDR3 is TGTGCCAGCCATCGGACTAGCGGGGCCACCGGGGAGCTGTTTTTT. This gives the protein CASHRTSGATGELFF.

This clone was counted a single time. V usage is TRBV10-1 and J usage is TRBJ2-7; 8 positions agree with TRBD1. The CDR3 has 15 amino acids. The V and J ends lost 2 bases and 3 bases, in that order; junction bases with no gene match: 6. Germline V gene data show CDR1 as WNHNN and CDR2 as SYGVQD (reference sequence). The CDR3 sequence: CASSEQGAPSYEQYF. The DNA for the CDR3 is TGCGCCAGCAGTGAGCAGGGGGCCCCCAGCTACGAGCAGTACTTC.

The chain has TRBV7-9 and TRBJ2-5; no firm D call. V was clipped by 3 bases and J by 2 bases, with 13 bases between them. The CDR3 loop spans 15 amino acids. Germline lookup yields CDR1 SEHNR and CDR2 FQNEAQ (reference sequence). The CDR3 region has the DNA TGTGCCAGCAGCTTTTCTTCTGGCGGACAAGAGACCCAGTACTTC. Encoded protein: CASSFSSGGQETQYF.

This clone has a handful of counts. The chain joins TRBV10-3 to TRBJ1-1, with TRBD1 matching over 8 bases. CDR1 and CDR2 (germline): ENHRY, SYGVKD. V was pared by 2 bases and J by 12 bases, with 8 bases of the junction left unmatched. CDR3 size: 13 residues. CDR3 sequence: CAISEGTGFVTFF. The CDR3 bases are TGTGCCATCAGTGAGGGGACAGGTTTCGTAACTTTCTTT.